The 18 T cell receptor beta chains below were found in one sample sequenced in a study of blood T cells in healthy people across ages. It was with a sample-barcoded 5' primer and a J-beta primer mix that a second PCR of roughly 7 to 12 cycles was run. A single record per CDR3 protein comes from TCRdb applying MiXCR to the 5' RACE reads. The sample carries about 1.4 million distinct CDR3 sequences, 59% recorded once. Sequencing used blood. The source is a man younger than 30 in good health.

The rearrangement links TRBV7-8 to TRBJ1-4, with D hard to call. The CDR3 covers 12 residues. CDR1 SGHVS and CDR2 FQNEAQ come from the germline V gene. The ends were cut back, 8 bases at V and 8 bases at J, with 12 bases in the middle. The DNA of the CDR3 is TGTGCCAGCCGGGCAGGAGGAGAAAAACTGTTTTTT. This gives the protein CASRAGGEKLFF. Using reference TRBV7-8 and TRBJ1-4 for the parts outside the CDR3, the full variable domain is GAGVSQSPRYKVAKRGQDVALRCDPISGHVSLFWYQQALGQGPEFLTYFQNEAQLDKSGLPSDRFFAERPEGSVSTLKIQRTQQEDSAVYLCASRAGGEKLFFGSGTQLSVL.

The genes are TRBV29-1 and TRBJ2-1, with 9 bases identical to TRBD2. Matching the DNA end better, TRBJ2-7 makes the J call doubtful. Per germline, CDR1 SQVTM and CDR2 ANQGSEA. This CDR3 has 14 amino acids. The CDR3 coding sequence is TGCAGCGTTACCAGCGGGGGGCTGTACAATGAGCAGTACTTC. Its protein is CSVTSGGLYNEQYF.

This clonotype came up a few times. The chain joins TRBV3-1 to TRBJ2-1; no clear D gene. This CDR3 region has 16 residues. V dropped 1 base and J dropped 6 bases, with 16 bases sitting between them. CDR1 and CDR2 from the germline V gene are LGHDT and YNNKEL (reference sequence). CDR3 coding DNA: TGTGCCAGCAGCCAAGCATTCGGAAACCTTCGCAATGAGCAGTTCTTC. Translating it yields CASSQAFGNLRNEQFF.

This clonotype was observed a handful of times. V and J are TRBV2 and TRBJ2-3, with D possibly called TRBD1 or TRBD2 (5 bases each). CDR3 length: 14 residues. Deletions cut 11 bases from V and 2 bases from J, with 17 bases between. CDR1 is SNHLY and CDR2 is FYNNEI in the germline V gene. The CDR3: CAGPGPMSTDTQYF. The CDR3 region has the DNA TGTGCCGGACCGGGACCGATGTCCACAGATACGCAGTATTTT.

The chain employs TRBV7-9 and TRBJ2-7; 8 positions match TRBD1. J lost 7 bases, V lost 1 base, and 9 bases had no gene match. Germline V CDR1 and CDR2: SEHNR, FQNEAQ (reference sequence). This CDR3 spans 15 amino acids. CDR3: CASSLVGTGGWEQYF. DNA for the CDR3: TGTGCCAGCAGCTTAGTCGGGACAGGAGGATGGGAGCAGTACTTC.

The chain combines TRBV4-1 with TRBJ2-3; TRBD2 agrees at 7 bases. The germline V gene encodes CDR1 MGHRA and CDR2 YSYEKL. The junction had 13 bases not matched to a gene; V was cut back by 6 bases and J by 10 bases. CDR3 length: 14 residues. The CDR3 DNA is TGCGCCAGCAGTCCCCGCCCAGGGACTACCGCGCAGTATTTT. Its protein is CASSPRPGTTAQYF.

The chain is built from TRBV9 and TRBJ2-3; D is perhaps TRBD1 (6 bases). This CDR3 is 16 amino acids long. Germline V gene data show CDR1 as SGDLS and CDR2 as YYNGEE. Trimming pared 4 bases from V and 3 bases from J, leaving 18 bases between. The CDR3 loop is CASSPRGSSGTDTQYF. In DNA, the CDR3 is TGTGCCAGCAGCCCGAGGGGGAGCAGCGGAACAGATACGCAGTATTTT. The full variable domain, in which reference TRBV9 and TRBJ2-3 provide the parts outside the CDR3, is DSGVTQTPKHLITATGQRVTLRCSPRSGDLSVYWYQQSLDQGLQFLIQYYNGEERAKGNILERFSAQQFPDLHSELNLSSLELGDSALYFCASSPRGSSGTDTQYFGPGTRLTVL.

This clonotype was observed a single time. For the CDR3, the DNA is TGTGCCAGCAGTGAAACGGGGAGAGGCTCCTACGAGCAGTACTTC. The encoded protein is CASSETGRGSYEQYF. This chain uses TRBV2 with TRBJ2-7; possibly TRBD2 for D (5 bases). CDR1 and CDR2 from the germline V gene are SNHLY and FYNNEI. V dropped 2 bases and J dropped 0 bases, with 11 bases sitting between them. The CDR3 contains 15 residues.

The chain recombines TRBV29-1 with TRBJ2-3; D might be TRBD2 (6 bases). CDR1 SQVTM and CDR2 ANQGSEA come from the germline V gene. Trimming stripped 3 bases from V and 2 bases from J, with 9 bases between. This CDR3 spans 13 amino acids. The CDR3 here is CSVDGGNTDTQYF. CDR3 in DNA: TGCAGCGTTGACGGCGGGAACACAGATACGCAGTATTTT.

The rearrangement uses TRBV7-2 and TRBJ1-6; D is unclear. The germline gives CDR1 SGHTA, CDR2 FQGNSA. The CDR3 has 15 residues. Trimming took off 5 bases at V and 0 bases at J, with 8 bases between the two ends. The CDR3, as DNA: TGTGCCAGCAGCCCGCCAGACTCCTATAATTCACCCCTCCACTTT. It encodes CASSPPDSYNSPLHF.

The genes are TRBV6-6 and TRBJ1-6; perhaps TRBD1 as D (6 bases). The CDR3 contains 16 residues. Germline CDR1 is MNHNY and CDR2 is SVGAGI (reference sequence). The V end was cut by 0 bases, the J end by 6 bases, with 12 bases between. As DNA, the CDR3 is TGTGCCAGCAGTTACTCGATGGCCAGGGGTAATTCACCCCTCCACTTT. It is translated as CASSYSMARGNSPLHF.

In nucleotides, the CDR3 is TGTGCCAGCAGCTTGGGTCCAGGGGCCAACACCGGGGAGCTGTTTTTT. Its protein is CASSLGPGANTGELFF. The chain employs TRBV5-4 and TRBJ2-2, with a weak D call TRBD1 (6 bases). Trimming removed 0 bases at V and 2 bases at J, with 11 bases between. The CDR3 sequence is 16 residues long. Germline CDR1 is SGHNT and CDR2 is YYREEE (reference sequence).

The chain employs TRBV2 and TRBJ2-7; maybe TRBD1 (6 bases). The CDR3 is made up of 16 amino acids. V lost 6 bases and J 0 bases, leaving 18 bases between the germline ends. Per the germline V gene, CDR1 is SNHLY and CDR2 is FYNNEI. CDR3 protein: CASREAGWDNSYEQYF. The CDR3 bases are TGTGCCAGCAGGGAGGCTGGATGGGACAACTCCTACGAGCAGTACTTC. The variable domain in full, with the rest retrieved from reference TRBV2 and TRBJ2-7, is EPEVTQTPSHQVTQMGQEVILRCVPISNHLYFYWYRQILGQKVEFLVSFYNNEISEKSEIFDDQFSVERPDGSNFTLKIRSTKLEDSAMYFCASREAGWDNSYEQYFGPGTRLTVT.

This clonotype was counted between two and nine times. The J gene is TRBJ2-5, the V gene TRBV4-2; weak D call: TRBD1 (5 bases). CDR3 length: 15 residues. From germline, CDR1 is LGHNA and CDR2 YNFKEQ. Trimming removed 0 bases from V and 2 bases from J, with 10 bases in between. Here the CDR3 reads CASSQEDNPQETQYF. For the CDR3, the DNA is TGTGCCAGCAGCCAAGAGGACAACCCACAAGAGACCCAGTACTTC.

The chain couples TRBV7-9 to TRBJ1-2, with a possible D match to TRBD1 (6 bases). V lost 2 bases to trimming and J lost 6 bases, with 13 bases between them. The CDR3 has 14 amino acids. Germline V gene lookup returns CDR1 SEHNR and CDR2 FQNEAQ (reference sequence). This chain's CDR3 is CASSLSGGANGYTF. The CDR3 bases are TGTGCCAGCAGCTTATCGGGGGGCGCGAATGGCTACACCTTC.

The CDR3 sequence: CASTETGLRMGNGYTF. CDR3 DNA sequence: TGTGCCAGCACCGAGACAGGGCTCAGGATGGGGAATGGCTACACCTTC. The chain uses TRBV12-3 or TRBV12-4 and TRBJ1-2, with TRBD1 identical over 7 bases. V lost 7 bases and J lost 6; bases outside the gene matches: 17. The CDR3 spans 16 residues.

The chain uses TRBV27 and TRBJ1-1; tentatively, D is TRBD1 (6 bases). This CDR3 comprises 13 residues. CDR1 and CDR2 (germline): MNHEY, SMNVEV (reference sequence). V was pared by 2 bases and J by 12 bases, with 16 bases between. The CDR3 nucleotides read TGTGCCAGCAGTTTAAGTCTAGGGGGGGCGTCTTTCTTT. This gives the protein CASSLSLGGASFF.

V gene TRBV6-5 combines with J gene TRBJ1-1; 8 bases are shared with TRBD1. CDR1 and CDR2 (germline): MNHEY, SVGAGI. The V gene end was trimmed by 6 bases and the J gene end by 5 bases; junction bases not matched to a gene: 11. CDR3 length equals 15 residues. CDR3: CASRYGQGGGTEAFF. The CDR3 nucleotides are TGTGCCAGCAGATACGGACAGGGAGGAGGTACTGAAGCTTTCTTT.